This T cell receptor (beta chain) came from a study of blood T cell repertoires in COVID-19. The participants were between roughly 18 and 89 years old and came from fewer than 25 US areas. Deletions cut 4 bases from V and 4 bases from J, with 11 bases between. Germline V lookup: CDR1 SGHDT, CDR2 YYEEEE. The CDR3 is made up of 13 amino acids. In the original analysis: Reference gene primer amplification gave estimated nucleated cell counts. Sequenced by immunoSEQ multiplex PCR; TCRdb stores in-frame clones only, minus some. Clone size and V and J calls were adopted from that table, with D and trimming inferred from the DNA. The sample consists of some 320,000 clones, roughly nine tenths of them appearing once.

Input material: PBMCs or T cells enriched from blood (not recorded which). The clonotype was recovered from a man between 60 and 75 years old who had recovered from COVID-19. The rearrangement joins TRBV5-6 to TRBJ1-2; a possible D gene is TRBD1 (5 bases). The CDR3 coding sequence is TGTGCCAGCAGCCGGCGGGGGGGCTATGGCTACACCTTC. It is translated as CASSRRGGYGYTF.